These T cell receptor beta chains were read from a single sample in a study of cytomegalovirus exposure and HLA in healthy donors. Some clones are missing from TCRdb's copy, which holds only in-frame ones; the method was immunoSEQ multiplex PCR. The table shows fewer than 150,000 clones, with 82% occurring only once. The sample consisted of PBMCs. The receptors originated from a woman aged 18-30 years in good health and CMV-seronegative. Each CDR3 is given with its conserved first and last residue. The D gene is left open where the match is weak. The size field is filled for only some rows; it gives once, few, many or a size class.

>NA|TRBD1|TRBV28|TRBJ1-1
CASSPPSGGGTEAFF
TGTGCCAGCAGTCCGCCCTCAGGGGGCGGGACTGAAGCTTTCTTT
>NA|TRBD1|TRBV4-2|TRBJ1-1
CASSQRDRENTEAFF
TGTGCCAGCAGCCAACGGGACAGGGAGAACACTGAAGCTTTCTTT
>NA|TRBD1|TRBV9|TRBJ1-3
CASSVGQAIGNTIYF
TGTGCCAGCAGCGTGGGACAGGCGATAGGAAACACCATATATTTT
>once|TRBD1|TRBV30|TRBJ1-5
CAWSQGVVNQPQHF
TGTGCCTGGAGTCAGGGGGTGGTCAATCAGCCCCAGCATTTT
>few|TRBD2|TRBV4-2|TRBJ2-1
CASSQGGTSGRQNEQFF
TGTGCCAGCAGCCAAGGGGGAACTAGCGGGAGGCAAAATGAGCAGTTCTTC
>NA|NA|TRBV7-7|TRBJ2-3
CASSRHSTDTQYF
TGTGCCAGCAGCCGACATTCTACAGATACGCAGTATTTT
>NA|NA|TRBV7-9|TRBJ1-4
CASSLSGANEKLFF
TGTGCCAGCAGCCTGTCGGGGGCTAATGAAAAACTGTTTTTT
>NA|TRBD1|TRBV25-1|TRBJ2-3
CASSIRRGQGPDTQYF
TGTGCCAGCAGTATCCGAAGGGGACAGGGCCCAGATACGCAGTATTTT
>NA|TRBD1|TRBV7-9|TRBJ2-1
CAWEDRVYNEQFF
TGTGCCTGGGAAGACAGGGTCTACAATGAGCAGTTCTTC
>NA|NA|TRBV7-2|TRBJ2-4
CASSPGLIAKNIQYF
TGTGCCAGCAGCCCCGGACTGATAGCCAAAAACATTCAGTACTTC
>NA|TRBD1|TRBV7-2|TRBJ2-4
CASSQGEENIQYF
TGTGCCAGCAGCCAGGGGGAAGAAAACATTCAGTACTTC
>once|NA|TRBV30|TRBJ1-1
CAWSRGPNMNTEAFF
TGTGCCTGGTCTAGAGGTCCCAATATGAACACTGAAGCTTTCTTT
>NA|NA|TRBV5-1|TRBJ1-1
CASSDSSYREAFF
TGCGCCAGCAGCGATTCATCTTACAGGGAAGCTTTCTTT
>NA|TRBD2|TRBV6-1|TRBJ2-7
CASSGGTSGPYEQYF
TGTGCCAGCAGTGGGGGGACTAGCGGACCTTACGAGCAGTACTTC
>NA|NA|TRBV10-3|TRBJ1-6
CAISRSQGNSPLHF
TGTGCCATCAGTAGGAGCCAGGGGAATTCACCCCTCCACTTT
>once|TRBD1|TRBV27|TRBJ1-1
CASSVGQDAEAFF
TGTGCCAGCAGTGTAGGACAGGATGCTGAAGCTTTCTTT
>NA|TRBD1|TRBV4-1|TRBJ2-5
CASSQGGTGYQETQYF
TGCGCCAGCAGCCAGGGGGGGACAGGGTACCAAGAGACCCAGTACTTC
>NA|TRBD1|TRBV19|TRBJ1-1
CASSKTGITEAFF
TGTGCCAGTAGTAAGACAGGGATCACTGAAGCTTTCTTT
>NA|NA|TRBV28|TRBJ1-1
CASRTPPGGRNTEAFF
TGTGCCAGCAGAACGCCTCCCGGGGGTCGGAACACTGAAGCTTTCTTT
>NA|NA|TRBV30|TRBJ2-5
CAWSVQGETQYF
TGTGCCTGGAGTGTACAGGGAGAGACCCAGTACTTC
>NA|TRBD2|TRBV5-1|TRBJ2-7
CASRGGEVYEQYF
TGCGCCAGCAGGGGAGGGGAGGTGTACGAGCAGTACTTC
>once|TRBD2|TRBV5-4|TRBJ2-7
CATVGTSGRENEQYF
TGTGCCACCGTTGGGACTAGCGGGAGGGAGAACGAGCAGTACTTC
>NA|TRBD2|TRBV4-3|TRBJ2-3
CASSQDELAGGLYTDTQYF
TGCGCCAGCAGCCAAGATGAACTAGCGGGGGGGCTATACACAGATACGCAGTATTTT
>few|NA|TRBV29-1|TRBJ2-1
CSGVGGPEQFF
TGCAGCGGAGTGGGGGGGCCTGAGCAGTTCTTC
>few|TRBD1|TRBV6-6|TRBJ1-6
CASSYSGQGESPLHF
TGTGCCAGCAGTTACTCCGGACAGGGGGAATCACCCCTCCACTTT
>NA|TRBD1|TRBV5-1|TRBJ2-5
CASSLEGGAEAQYF
TGCGCCAGCAGCTTGGAAGGGGGCGCTGAGGCCCAGTACTTC
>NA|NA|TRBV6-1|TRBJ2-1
CASSETVRSNEQFF
TGTGCCAGCAGCGAGACAGTACGATCCAATGAGCAGTTCTTC
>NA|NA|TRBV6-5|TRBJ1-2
CASSYRGGLGSYTF
TGTGCCAGCAGTTACCGGGGGGGACTCGGAAGCTACACCTTC
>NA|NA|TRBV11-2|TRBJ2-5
CASSLVTGFETQYF
TGTGCCAGCAGCTTAGTTACAGGGTTTGAGACCCAGTACTTC
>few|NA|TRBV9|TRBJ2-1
CASSALESGEQFF
TGTGCCAGCAGCGCACTAGAGTCTGGTGAGCAGTTCTTC
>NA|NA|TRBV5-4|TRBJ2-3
CASSIGGPTDTQYF
TGTGCCAGCAGCATCGGTGGGCCGACAGATACGCAGTATTTT
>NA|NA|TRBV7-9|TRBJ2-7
CASSLEAYEQYF
TGTGCCAGCAGCTTAGAAGCGTACGAGCAGTACTTC
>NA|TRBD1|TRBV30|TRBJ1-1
CAWSRTGIEAFF
TGTGCCTGGAGCCGGACAGGGATTGAAGCTTTCTTT
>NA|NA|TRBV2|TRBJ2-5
CASSGVEGSGETQYF
TGTGCCAGCAGTGGGGTGGAGGGCTCGGGAGAGACCCAGTACTTC
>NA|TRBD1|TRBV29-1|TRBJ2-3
CSVEGGTGEGLDTQYF
TGCAGCGTTGAGGGTGGGACAGGGGAAGGATTAGATACGCAGTATTTT
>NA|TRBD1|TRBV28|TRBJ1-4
CASSQTGYGLANEKLFF
TGTGCCAGCAGCCAGACAGGGTACGGTCTTGCTAATGAAAAACTGTTTTTT
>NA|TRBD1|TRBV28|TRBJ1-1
CASRSQGARTEAFF
TGTGCCAGCAGATCACAGGGGGCTCGAACTGAAGCTTTCTTT
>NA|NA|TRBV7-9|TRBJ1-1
CASSPRGAVTEAFF
TGTGCCAGCAGCCCGCGGGGTGCGGTCACTGAAGCTTTCTTT
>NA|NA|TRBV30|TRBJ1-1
CAWSVRRAMNTEAFF
TGTGCCTGGAGTGTACGGAGGGCCATGAACACTGAAGCTTTCTTT
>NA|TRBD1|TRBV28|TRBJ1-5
CASSLSTGIQPQHF
TGTGCCAGCAGTTTATCGACAGGGATTCAGCCCCAGCATTTT
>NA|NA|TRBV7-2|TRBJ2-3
CASSGPLLRTDTQYF
TGTGCCAGCAGCGGGCCCCTCTTGCGCACAGATACGCAGTATTTT
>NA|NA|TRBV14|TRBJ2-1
CASSQAEAASSYNEQFF
TGTGCCAGCAGCCAAGCCGAGGCGGCGAGCTCCTACAATGAGCAGTTCTTC
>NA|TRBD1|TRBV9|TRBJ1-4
CASSENRGIREKLFF
TGTGCCAGCAGCGAAAACAGGGGTATCCGTGAAAAACTGTTTTTT
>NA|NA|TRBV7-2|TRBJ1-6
CASRPTGGLDNSPLHF
TGTGCCAGCAGACCTACAGGTGGGCTCGATAATTCACCCCTCCACTTT
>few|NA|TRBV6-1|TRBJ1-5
CASSEAGQGQPQHF
TGTGCCAGCAGTGAAGCGGGGCAGGGTCAGCCCCAGCATTTT
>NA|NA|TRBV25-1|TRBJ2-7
CASRQEYEQYF
TGTGCCAGCAGACAGGAGTACGAGCAGTACTTC
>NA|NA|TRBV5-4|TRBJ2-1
CASSWAINYNEQFF
TGTGCCAGCAGCTGGGCCATAAACTACAATGAGCAGTTCTTC
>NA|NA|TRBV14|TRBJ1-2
CASSQEYATPYGYTF
TGTGCCAGCAGCCAAGAATACGCTACTCCCTATGGCTACACCTTC
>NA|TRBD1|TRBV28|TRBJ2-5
CASSSYRQGARETQYF
TGTGCCAGCAGTTCCTACCGACAGGGGGCTAGGGAGACCCAGTACTTC
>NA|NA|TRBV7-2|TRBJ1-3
CASRPWGVNTIYF
TGTGCCAGCAGGCCCTGGGGGGTAAACACCATATATTTT
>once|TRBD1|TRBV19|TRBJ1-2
CASSILRQGGNYGYTF
TGTGCCAGTAGTATTCTTCGACAGGGCGGTAACTATGGCTACACCTTC
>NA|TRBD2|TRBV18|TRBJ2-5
CASYGLAGGYQETQYF
TGTGCCAGCTACGGACTAGCGGGAGGGTACCAAGAGACCCAGTACTTC
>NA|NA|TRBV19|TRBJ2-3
CASARGEPDTQYF
TGTGCGTCGGCAAGGGGTGAGCCAGATACGCAGTATTTT
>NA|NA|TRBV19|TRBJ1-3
CASSSSVGNTIYF
TGTGCCAGTAGTTCCTCGGTTGGAAACACCATATATTTT
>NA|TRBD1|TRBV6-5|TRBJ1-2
CASSRRQGGYTF
TGTGCCAGCAGTCGAAGACAGGGCGGCTACACCTTC
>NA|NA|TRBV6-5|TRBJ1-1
CASSRQNTEAFF
TGTGCCAGCAGCCGACAGAACACTGAAGCTTTCTTT
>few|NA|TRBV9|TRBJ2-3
CASSQYGVTDTQYF
TGTGCCAGCAGCCAATACGGGGTCACAGATACGCAGTATTTT
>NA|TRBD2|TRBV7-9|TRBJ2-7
CASSLAGTRGPVQYF
TGTGCCAGCAGCTTAGCCGGGACTAGAGGGCCGGTGCAGTACTTC